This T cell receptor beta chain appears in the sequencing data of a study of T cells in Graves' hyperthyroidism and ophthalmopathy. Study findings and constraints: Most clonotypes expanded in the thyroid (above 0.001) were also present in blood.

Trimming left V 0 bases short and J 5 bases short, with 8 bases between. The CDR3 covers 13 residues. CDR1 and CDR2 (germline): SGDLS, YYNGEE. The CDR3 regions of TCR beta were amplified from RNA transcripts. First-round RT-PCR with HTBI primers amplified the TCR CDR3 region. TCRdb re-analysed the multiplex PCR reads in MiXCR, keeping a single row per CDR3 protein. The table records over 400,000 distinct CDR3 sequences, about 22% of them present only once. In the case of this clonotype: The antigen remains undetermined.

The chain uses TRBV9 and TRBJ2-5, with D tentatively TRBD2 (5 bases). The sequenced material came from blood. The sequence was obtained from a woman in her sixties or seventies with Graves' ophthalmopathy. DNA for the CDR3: TGTGCCAGCAGCGTAGAGTCGGGGGAGACCCAGTACTTC. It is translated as CASSVESGETQYF.